This TCR beta chain was sequenced for a study of CD8 T cells in Susac syndrome. Turning to the study itself: Within the sequenced group of Susac syndrome patients, six showed active disease and roughly 8 were in remission.

The authors carried out high-throughput sequencing of TCR beta. They applied it to CD8+ and CD4+ T cells obtained from blood. Negative isolation yielded CD4+ and CD8+ T cells, and FACS enriched TEMRA cells. In germline, CDR1 is LNHDA, CDR2 SQIVND (reference sequence). The V and J ends lost 3 bases and 6 bases, in that order; junction bases with no gene match: 5. The CDR3 is 16 amino acids. This clonotype was detected only once. The antigen is unknown. Random hexamers were used to reverse transcribe roughly 0.45 to 1 ug of RNA. TCRdb independently ran MiXCR on the immunoSEQ multiplex PCR reads; one entry per CDR3 protein. The sample lists around 170,000 distinct CDR3 sequences; about 96% were seen once. Points from the study as a whole: The study recognized that the number of individuals in its TCR sequencing and HLA analysis was relatively small.

The chain links TRBV19 to TRBJ2-1, with 13 positions matching TRBD2. The sample taken for sequencing was CD4+ T cells from PBMCs. The clonotype comes from a human donor with Susac syndrome. This CDR3 reads CASSILLAGGPNEQFF. CDR3 in DNA: TGTGCCAGTAGTATCCTACTAGCGGGAGGGCCCAATGAGCAGTTCTTC.